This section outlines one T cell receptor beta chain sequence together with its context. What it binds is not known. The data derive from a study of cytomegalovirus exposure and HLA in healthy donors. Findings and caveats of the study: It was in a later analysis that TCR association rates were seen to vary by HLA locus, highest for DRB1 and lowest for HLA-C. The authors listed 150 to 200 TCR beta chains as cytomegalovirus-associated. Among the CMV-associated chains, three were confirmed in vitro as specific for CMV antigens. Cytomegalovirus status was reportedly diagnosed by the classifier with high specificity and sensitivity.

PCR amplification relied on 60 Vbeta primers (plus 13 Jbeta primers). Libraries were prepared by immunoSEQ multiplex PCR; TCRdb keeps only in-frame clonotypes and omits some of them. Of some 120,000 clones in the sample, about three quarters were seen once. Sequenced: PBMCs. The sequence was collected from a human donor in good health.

In DNA form, the CDR3 reads TGTGCCAGTAGTATGAGTAGGACTGGGACAGGCGGCGAGCAGTACTTC. Translated: CASSMSRTGTGGEQYF. This chain uses TRBV19 with TRBJ2-7; 8 nucleotides line up with TRBD1. Germline lookup yields CDR1 LNHDA and CDR2 SQIVND (reference sequence). J gave up 6 bases and V 3 bases, and 13 bases lay outside the gene matches. This CDR3 is built from 16 residues.